This entry is about one T cell receptor beta chain. A read error may produce the germline difference seen at one junction end. This table comes from immunoSEQ multiplex PCR, and its TCRdb copy is limited to in-frame clones, with some not included. This repertoire shows about 180,000 clones, roughly 87% found once; its top ten account for 2.6%. CDR1 and CDR2 from the germline V gene are SNHLY and FYNNEI. The CDR3 spans 13 residues. This sample was included in a study of T cell responses to AZD1222 COVID-19 vaccine. The sequences come from peripheral blood, collected on day 0 of AZD1222 vaccination. This sequence was found in an adult in good health. The chain uses TRBV2 and TRBJ1-2, with TRBD1 matching over 7 bases. The CDR3 DNA reads as TGTGCCAGCAGTCCCGAAAGGAGGGGGCGATACCTTTTC. Translating it yields CASSPERRGRYLF.